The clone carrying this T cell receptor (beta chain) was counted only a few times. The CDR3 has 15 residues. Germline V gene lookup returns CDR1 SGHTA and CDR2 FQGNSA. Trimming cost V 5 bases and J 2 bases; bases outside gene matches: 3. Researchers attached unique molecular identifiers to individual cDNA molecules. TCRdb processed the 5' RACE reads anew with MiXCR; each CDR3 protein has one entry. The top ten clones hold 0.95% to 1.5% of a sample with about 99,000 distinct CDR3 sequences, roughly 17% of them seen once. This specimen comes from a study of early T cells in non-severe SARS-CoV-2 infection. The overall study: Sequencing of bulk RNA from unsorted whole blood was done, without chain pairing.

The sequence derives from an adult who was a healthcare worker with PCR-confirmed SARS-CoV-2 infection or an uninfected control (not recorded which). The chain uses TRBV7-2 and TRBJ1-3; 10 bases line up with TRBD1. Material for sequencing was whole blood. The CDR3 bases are TGTGCCAGCAGCGGACAGGGGGGGGCTGGAAACACCATATATTTT. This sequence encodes CASSGQGGAGNTIYF.